The TCR beta chain described here comes from a study of blood T cell repertoires in COVID-19. Assay used: immunoSEQ multiplex PCR; TCRdb lists only in-frame clones, some missing. The sample includes about 160,000 clones, around 80% of them seen just once. Recruitment covered about 25 US areas and drew participants whose ages spanned about 18 to 95 years. The CDR3 covers 14 residues. Between the trimmed V and J ends, which lost 3 bases and 1 base, there was a span of 5 bases. CDR1 and CDR2 (germline): KGHDR, SFDVKD. Material: PBMCs or T cells enriched from blood (not recorded which). V and J are TRBV24-1 and TRBJ2-2; D gene ambiguous. This receptor was obtained from a woman aged 60-75 years who had recovered from COVID-19. The CDR3 protein is CATSDPRNTGELFF. The CDR3 bases are TGTGCCACCAGTGATCCTAGGAACACCGGGGAGCTGTTTTTT.